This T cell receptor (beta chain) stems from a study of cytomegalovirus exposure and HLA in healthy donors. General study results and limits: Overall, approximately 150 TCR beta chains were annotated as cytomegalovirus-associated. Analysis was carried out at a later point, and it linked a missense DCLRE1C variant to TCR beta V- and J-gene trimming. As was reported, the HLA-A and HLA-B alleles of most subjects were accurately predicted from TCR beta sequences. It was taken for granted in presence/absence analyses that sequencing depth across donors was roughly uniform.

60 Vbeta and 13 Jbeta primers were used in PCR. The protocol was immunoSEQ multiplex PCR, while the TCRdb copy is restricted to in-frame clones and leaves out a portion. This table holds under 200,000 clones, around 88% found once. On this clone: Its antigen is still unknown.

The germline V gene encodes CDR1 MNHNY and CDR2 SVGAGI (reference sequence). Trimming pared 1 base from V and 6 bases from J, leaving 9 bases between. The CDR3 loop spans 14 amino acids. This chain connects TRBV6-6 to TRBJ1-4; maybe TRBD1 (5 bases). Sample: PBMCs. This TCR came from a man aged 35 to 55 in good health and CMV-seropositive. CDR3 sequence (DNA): TGTGCCAGCAGTTACTACACGGGGGATGAAAAACTGTTTTTT. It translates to CASSYYTGDEKLFF.